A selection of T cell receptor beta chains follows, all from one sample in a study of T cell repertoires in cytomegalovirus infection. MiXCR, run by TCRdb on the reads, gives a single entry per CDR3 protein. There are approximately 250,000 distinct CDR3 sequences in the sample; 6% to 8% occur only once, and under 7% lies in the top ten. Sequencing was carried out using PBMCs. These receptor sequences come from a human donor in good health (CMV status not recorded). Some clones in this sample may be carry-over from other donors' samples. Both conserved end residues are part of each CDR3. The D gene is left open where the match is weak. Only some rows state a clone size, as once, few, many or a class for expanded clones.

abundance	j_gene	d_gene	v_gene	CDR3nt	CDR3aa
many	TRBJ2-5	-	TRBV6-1	TGTGCCAGCAGCCGGGGGGCACAAGAGACCCAGTACTTC	CASSRGAQETQYF
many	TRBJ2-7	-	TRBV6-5	TGTGCCAGCAGTTACTCGAAGTCAGGGGCGTACGAGCAGTACTTC	CASSYSKSGAYEQYF
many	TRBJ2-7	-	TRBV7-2	TGTGCCAGCGGGACCTACGAGCAGTACTTC	CASGTYEQYF
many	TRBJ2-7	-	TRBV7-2	TGTGCCAGCAGCCCGCCCGAGGCGCGGGGGCGGGTTACCGAGCAGTACTTC	CASSPPEARGRVTEQYF
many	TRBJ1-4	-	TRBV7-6	TGTGCCAGCAGCTCCGCGGACCTGCAAGGGGAAAAACTGTTTTTT	CASSSADLQGEKLFF
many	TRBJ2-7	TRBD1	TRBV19	TGTGCCAGTAGTACCACAGGGGCAGCGAAGGAGCAGTACTTC	CASSTTGAAKEQYF
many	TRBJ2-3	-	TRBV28	TGTGCCACCCATGGGGGGAGCACAGATACGCAGTATTTT	CATHGGSTDTQYF
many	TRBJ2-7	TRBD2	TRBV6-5	TGTGCCAGCAGTTACTCCCTAGCGGGGGGACCCTACGAGCAGTACTTC	CASSYSLAGGPYEQYF
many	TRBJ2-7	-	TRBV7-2	TGTGCCAGCAGCTTAAGACGGAGCCCCTACGAGCAGTACTTC	CASSLRRSPYEQYF
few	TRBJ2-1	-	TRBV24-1	TGTGCCACCAGTGCCGAAGGTCGGGACGAGCAGTTCTTC	CATSAEGRDEQFF
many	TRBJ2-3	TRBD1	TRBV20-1	TGCAGTGCTAGAAACCCGGGACAGGGACGCACAGATACGCAGTATTTT	CSARNPGQGRTDTQYF
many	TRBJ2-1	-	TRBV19	TGTGCCAGTAGTATAAGGAGGCCGGGGGCCTTAAACTACAATGAGCAGTTCTTC	CASSIRRPGALNYNEQFF
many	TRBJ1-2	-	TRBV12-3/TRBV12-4	TGTGCCAGCAGACAGAAGATTAACTATGGCTACACCTTC	CASRQKINYGYTF
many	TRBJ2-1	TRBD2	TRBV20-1	TGCAGTGCTAGAGAAGTGGACCTAGCGGGGGGGGAGCAGTTCTTC	CSAREVDLAGGEQFF
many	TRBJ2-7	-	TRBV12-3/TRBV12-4	TGTGCCAGCAGTTTGGACAGTCTGTACGAGCAGTACTTC	CASSLDSLYEQYF
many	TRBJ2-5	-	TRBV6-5	TGTGCCAGCAGTTACTCGGGGGTAGGGGGGGGGCCCTTGGAGACCCAGTACTTC	CASSYSGVGGGPLETQYF
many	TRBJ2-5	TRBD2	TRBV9	TGTGCCAGCAGCGTAGAGGAGGGAGGGGAGACCCAGTACTTC	CASSVEEGGETQYF
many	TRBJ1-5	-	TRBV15	TGTGCCACCAGCAGAGATGGCAGGGTAAATCAGCCCCAGCATTTT	CATSRDGRVNQPQHF
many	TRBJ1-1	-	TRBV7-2	TGTGCCAGCAGCTTAGCGCAAAGGGGAATGAACACTGAAGCTTTCTTT	CASSLAQRGMNTEAFF
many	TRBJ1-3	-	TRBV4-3	TGCGCCAGCAGCCAAGAGCAGGGGTGGGGAAACACCATATATTTT	CASSQEQGWGNTIYF
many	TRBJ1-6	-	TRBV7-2	TGTGCCAGCAGCTTAGCAGCAAATTCACCCCTCCACTTT	CASSLAANSPLHF
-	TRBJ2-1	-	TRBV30	TGTGCCTGGACCCTAACAGACGGAAACAATGAGCAGTTCTTC	CAWTLTDGNNEQFF